This TCR beta chain was identified during a study of cytomegalovirus exposure and HLA in healthy donors. In the PCR, 60 Vbeta and 13 Jbeta primers were used. This table comes from immunoSEQ multiplex PCR, and its TCRdb copy is limited to in-frame clones, with some not included. The table lists about 70,000 clones. The V gene's germline CDR1 is LGHNA and CDR2 YNFKEQ. The V segment lost 0 bases and the J segment 10 bases; nucleotides outside the gene matches: 6. This CDR3 comprises 13 residues. Sequenced: PBMCs. The sequence came from a woman in her twenties or thirties in good health and CMV-seronegative. J is TRBJ2-7 and V is TRBV4-2; TRBD2 matches at 7 bases. The CDR3 region has the DNA TGTGCCAGCAGCCAAGAAGGGGCGGGAGTCCAGTACTTC. This translates into CASSQEGAGVQYF.